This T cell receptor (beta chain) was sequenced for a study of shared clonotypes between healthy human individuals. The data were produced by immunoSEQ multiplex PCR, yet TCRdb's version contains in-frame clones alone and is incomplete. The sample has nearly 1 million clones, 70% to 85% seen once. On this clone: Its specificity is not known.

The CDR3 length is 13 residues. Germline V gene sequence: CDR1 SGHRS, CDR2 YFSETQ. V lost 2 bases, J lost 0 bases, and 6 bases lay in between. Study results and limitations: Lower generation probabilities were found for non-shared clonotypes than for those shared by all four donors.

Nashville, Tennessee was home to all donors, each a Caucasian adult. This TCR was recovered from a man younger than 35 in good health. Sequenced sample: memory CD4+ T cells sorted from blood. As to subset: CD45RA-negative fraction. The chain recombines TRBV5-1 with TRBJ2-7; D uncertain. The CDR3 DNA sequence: TGCGCCAGCAGCTTTGCGAACTCCTACGAGCAGTACTTC. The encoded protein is CASSFANSYEQYF.